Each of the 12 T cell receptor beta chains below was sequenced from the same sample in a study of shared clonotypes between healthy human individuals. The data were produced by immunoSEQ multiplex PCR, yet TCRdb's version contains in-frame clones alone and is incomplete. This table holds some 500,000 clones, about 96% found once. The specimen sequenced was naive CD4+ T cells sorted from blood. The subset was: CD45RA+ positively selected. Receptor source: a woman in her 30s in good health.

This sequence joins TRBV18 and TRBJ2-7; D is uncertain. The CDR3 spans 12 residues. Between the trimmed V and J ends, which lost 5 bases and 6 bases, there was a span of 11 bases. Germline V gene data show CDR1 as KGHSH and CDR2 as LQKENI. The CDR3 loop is CASSLLLPEQYF. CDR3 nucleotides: TGTGCCAGCTCATTGCTCCTCCCCGAGCAGTACTTC.

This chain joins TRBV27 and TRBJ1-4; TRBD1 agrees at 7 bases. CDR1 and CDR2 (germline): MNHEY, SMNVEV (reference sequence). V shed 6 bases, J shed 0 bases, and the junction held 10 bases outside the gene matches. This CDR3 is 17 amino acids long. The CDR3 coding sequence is TGTGCCAGCAGCCACACAGGGGTTAGGCCAACTAATGAAAAACTGTTTTTT. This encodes CASSHTGVRPTNEKLFF.

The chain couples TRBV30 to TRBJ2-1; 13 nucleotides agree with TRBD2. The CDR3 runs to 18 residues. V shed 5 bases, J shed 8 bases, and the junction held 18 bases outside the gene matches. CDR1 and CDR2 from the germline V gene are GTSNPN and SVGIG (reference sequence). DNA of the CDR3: TGTGCCTGGGGTACCCGCCGAAACGGACTAGCGGGAGTTGATGAGCAGTTCTTC. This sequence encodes CAWGTRRNGLAGVDEQFF.

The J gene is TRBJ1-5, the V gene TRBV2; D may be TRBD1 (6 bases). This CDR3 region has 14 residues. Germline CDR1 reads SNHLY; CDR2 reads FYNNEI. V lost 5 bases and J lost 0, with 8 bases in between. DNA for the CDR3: TGTGCCAGCAGTAGGACAGATAGCAATCAGCCCCAGCATTTT. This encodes CASSRTDSNQPQHF.

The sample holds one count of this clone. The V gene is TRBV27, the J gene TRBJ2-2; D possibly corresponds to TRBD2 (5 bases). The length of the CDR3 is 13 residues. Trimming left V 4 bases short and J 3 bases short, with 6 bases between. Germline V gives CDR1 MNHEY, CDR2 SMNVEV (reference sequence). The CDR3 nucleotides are TGTGCCAGCAGTTCCGGGGACACCGGGGAGCTGTTTTTT. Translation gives CASSSGDTGELFF.

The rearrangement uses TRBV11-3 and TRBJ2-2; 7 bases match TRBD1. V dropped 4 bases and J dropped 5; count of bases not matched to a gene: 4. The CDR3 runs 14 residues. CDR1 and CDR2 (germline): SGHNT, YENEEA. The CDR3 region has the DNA TGTGCCAGCAGCTCGGGACAGCCGACCGGGGAGCTGTTTTTT. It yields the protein CASSSGQPTGELFF.

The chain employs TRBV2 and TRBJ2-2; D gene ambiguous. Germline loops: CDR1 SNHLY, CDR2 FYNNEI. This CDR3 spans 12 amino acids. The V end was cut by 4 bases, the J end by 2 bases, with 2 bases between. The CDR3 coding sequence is TGTGCCAGCAGTGGAAACACCGGGGAGCTGTTTTTT. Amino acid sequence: CASSGNTGELFF.

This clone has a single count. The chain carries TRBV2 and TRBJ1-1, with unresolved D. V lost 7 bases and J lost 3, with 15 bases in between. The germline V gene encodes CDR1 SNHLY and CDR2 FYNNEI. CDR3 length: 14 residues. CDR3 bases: TGTGCCAGCACTCCCTGGCGGGGTGACACTGAAGCTTTCTTT. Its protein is CASTPWRGDTEAFF.

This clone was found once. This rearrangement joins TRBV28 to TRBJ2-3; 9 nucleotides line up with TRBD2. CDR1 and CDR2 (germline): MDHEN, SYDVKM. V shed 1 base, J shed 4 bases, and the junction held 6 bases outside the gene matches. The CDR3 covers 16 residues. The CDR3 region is CASSLFWGLASDTQYF. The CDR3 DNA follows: TGTGCCAGCAGTTTATTCTGGGGACTAGCATCAGATACGCAGTATTTT. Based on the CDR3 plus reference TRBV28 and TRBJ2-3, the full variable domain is DVKVTQSSRYLVKRTGEKVFLECVQDMDHENMFWYRQDPGLGLRLIYFSYDVKMKEKGDIPEGYSVSREKKERFSLILESASTNQTSMYLCASSLFWGLASDTQYFGPGTRLTVL.

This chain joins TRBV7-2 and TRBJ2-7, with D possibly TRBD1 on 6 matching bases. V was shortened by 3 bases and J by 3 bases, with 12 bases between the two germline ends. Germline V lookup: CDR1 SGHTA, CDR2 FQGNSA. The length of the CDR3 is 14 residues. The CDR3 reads CASSFDRNYYEQYF. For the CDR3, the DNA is TGTGCCAGCAGCTTCGACAGGAACTACTACGAGCAGTACTTC.

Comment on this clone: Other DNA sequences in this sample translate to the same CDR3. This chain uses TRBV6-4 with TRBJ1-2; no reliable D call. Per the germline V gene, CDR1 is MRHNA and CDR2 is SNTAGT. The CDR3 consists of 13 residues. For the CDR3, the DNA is TGTGCATCAAGGCGGGGATCGAACTATGGCTACACCTTC. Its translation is CASRRGSNYGYTF.

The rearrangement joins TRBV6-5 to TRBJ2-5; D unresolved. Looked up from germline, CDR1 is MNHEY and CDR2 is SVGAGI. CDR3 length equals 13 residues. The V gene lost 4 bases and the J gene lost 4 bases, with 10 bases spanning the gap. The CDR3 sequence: CASSSRDRETQYF. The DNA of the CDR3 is TGTGCCAGCAGTTCTAGAGATCGAGAGACCCAGTACTTC.